This passage covers 32 T cell receptor beta chains from one sample sequenced in a study of blood T cell repertoires in COVID-19. Clones were sequenced by immunoSEQ multiplex PCR, and TCRdb holds only the in-frame ones, with some missing. Among approximately 480,000 clones listed, about 90% were seen once. Material for sequencing was PBMCs or T cells enriched from blood (not recorded which). The receptors were gathered from a woman aged 18-29 years who had recovered from COVID-19.

This clone has just a few counts. The chain has TRBV6-5 and TRBJ2-2; D perhaps matches TRBD1 (5 bases). V was cut by 0 bases and J by 1 base, with 9 bases left in between. Per germline, CDR1 MNHEY and CDR2 SVGAGI. The CDR3 consists of 16 residues. The DNA for the CDR3 is TGTGCCAGCAGTTACTCCAGGGTAGAGAACACCGGGGAGCTGTTTTTT. Translating it yields CASSYSRVENTGELFF.

This chain uses TRBV5-4 with TRBJ1-2; 7 bases match TRBD1. Germline V gene sequence: CDR1 SGHNT, CDR2 YYREEE (reference sequence). With 6 bases clipped from V and 3 bases from J, the junction kept 11 bases outside the gene matches. This CDR3 is 15 amino acids long. CDR3 DNA: TGTGCCAGCATCACGAAGGGACAGTCGGACTATGGCTACACCTTC. Protein sequence: CASITKGQSDYGYTF.

The chain employs TRBV5-1 and TRBJ2-1; the match to TRBD2 covers 11 bases. The CDR3 contains 18 residues. V was clipped by 4 bases and J by 0 bases; unmatched bases: 9. Germline V gene sequence: CDR1 SGHRS, CDR2 YFSETQ. CDR3 sequence: CASSPRLAGTSSYNEQFF. The DNA for the CDR3 is TGCGCCAGCAGCCCCAGACTAGCGGGGACGAGCTCCTACAATGAGCAGTTCTTC.

This clone was detected a few times. The chain is built from TRBV5-1 and TRBJ1-1; weak D call: TRBD1 (6 bases). Trimming removed 5 bases from V and 4 bases from J, with 12 bases in between. Germline V lookup: CDR1 SGHRS, CDR2 YFSETQ. The CDR3 is 13 residues long. The CDR3 DNA is TGCGCCAGCAGGCGGACAGACCCCACTGAAGCTTTCTTT. It codes for CASRRTDPTEAFF. Full variable domain (rest looked up from reference TRBV5-1 and TRBJ1-1): KAGVTQTPRYLIKTRGQQVTLSCSPISGHRSVSWYQQTPGQGLQFLFEYFSETQRNKGNFPGRFSGRQFSNSRSEMNVSTLELGDSALYLCASRRTDPTEAFFGQGTRLTVV.

The chain is built from TRBV30 and TRBJ2-7; D perhaps matches TRBD1 (6 bases). This CDR3 has 14 amino acids. The V end lost 5 bases, the J end lost 5 bases, and 19 bases lay between the germline ends. The V gene's germline CDR1 is GTSNPN and CDR2 SVGIG (reference sequence). DNA of the CDR3: TGTGCCTGGCACCCCAGGGGAAATCGGGACGAGCAGTACTTC. It translates to CAWHPRGNRDEQYF.

V gene TRBV5-4 combines with J gene TRBJ2-7; 8 bases fit TRBD2. Germline trimming cut 6 bases from V and 2 bases from J; bases unmatched to any gene: 10. CDR1 is SGHNT, CDR2 YYREEE, per germline (reference sequence). This CDR3 is built from 15 residues. The CDR3 DNA reads as TGTGCCAGCACCGACGCGGGGGGACCAACCTACGAGCAGTACTTC. It translates to CASTDAGGPTYEQYF.

The chain employs TRBV30 and TRBJ1-3, with D hard to call. The V gene's germline CDR1 is GTSNPN and CDR2 SVGIG (reference sequence). CDR3 length: 14 residues. CDR3 sequence (DNA): TGTGCTTCGGATGAGTCCGGAGGAGGAAACACCATATATTTT. It specifies CASDESGGGNTIYF. The full variable domain, with the rest looked up from reference TRBV30 and TRBJ1-3, is SQTIHQWPATLVQPVGSPLSLECTVEGTSNPNLYWYRQAAGRGLQLLFYSVGIGQISSEVPQNLSASRPQDRQFILSSKKLLLSDSGFYLCASDESGGGNTIYFGEGSWLTVV.

The genes are TRBV24-1 and TRBJ2-3, with a weak D call TRBD1 (6 bases). Germline CDR1 is KGHDR and CDR2 is SFDVKD. The length of the CDR3 is 13 residues. With 5 bases removed from V and 2 bases from J, the gap between germline ends came to 7 bases. CDR3 residues: CATSGTDTDTQYF. In DNA form, the CDR3 reads TGTGCCACCAGTGGGACAGACACAGATACGCAGTATTTT.

This clone was recorded only once. The chain couples TRBV20-1 to TRBJ1-2; D is perhaps TRBD1 (6 bases). The germline gives CDR1 DFQATT, CDR2 SNEGSKA (reference sequence). The CDR3 contains 10 residues. The chain's CDR3 is CGGGGDGYTF. The CDR3 DNA follows: TGCGGCGGAGGGGGGGATGGCTACACCTTC.

This chain uses TRBV3-1 (or the pseudogene TRBV3-2) with TRBJ1-5; tentatively, D is TRBD1 (6 bases). Germline V lookup: CDR1 LGHDT, CDR2 YNNKEL (reference sequence). The CDR3 extends over 15 amino acids. V lost 1 base to trimming and J lost 6 bases, with 13 bases between them. DNA of the CDR3: TGTGCCAGCAGCCAAGGGAGGACAGAGGGTCAGCCCCAGCATTTT. Its translation is CASSQGRTEGQPQHF.

This clone was seen just once. The genes are TRBV30 and TRBJ2-7, with D possibly TRBD1 on 6 matching bases. Germline CDR1 is GTSNPN and CDR2 is SVGIG (reference sequence). This CDR3 contains 13 residues. The germline V and J ends were trimmed by 0 bases and 5 bases, with 11 bases remaining between them. This chain's CDR3 is CAWSVQGLHEQYF. The CDR3 region has the DNA TGTGCCTGGAGTGTACAGGGTCTCCACGAGCAGTACTTC.

The chain couples TRBV7-8 to TRBJ1-2; the match to TRBD1 covers 7 bases. In germline, CDR1 is SGHVS, CDR2 FQNEAQ. The trim removed 6 bases at V and 4 bases at J, leaving 14 bases unmatched. The CDR3 sequence is 16 residues long. CDR3 loop: CASSLRMGQSPYGYTF. The CDR3 DNA reads as TGTGCCAGCAGTCTTCGAATGGGACAGTCTCCCTATGGCTACACCTTC.

The chain is built from TRBV11-2 and TRBJ2-3; tentative D call: TRBD2 (6 bases). The ends were cut back, 6 bases at V and 2 bases at J, with 15 bases in the middle. Germline V CDR1 and CDR2: SGHAT, FQNNGV. The CDR3 runs 15 residues. The CDR3 is CASRSPGLLTDTQYF. The CDR3, as DNA: TGTGCCAGCAGATCGCCGGGACTCCTCACAGATACGCAGTATTTT.

This clone was found a few times. The rearrangement links TRBV7-9 to TRBJ2-7; a weak D match, TRBD1 (6 bases). V was shortened by 3 bases and J by 6 bases, with 9 bases between the two germline ends. CDR3 length: 12 residues. The V gene's germline CDR1 is SEHNR and CDR2 FQNEAQ (reference sequence). The DNA for the CDR3 is TGTGCCAGCAGCTTGAAAGGGGGCGAGCAGTACTTC. This encodes CASSLKGGEQYF.

The chain combines TRBV4-1 with TRBJ2-1; D may be TRBD2 (5 bases). There are 15 residues in the CDR3. The germline V gene encodes CDR1 MGHRA and CDR2 YSYEKL. The germline V and J ends were trimmed by 5 bases and 8 bases, with 19 bases remaining between them. The CDR3 region is CASSDAKFARDEQFF. CDR3 coding DNA: TGCGCCAGCAGCGACGCCAAGTTTGCGCGGGATGAGCAGTTCTTC.

The V call is TRBV16, the J call TRBJ2-7; D call uncertain. CDR3 length equals 17 residues. The germline CDR1 and CDR2 sequences are KGHSY and FQNENV. Between the trimmed V and J ends, which lost 1 base and 3 bases, there was a span of 19 bases. The CDR3 sequence: CASSQLVNQKINYEQYF. CDR3 DNA: TGTGCCAGCAGCCAATTGGTAAATCAGAAGATTAACTACGAGCAGTACTTC.

The chain joins TRBV7-9 to TRBJ1-4; D possibly corresponds to TRBD1 (6 bases). The CDR3 length is 13 residues. Germline assignment: CDR1 SEHNR and CDR2 FQNEAQ (reference sequence). Deletions cut 4 bases from V and 15 bases from J, with 18 bases between. CDR3 in amino acids: CASSSERRGVMFF. The CDR3 nucleotides are TGTGCCAGCAGCTCCGAACGCAGGGGAGTGATGTTTTTT.

The chain employs TRBV28 and TRBJ2-3; 7 positions match TRBD2. V trimming: 3 bases; J trimming: 4 bases; junction bases outside the gene matches: 7. The CDR3 contains 15 residues. Germline values: CDR1 MDHEN, CDR2 SYDVKM. The CDR3 region is CASSLGGSTSDTQYF. The DNA for the CDR3 is TGTGCCAGCAGTTTGGGGGGGTCGACCTCAGATACGCAGTATTTT.

Worth noting for this clone: Other DNA sequences in the same sample also yield this CDR3. J is TRBJ1-2 and V is TRBV24-1; a weak D match, TRBD1 (6 bases). Germline-derived CDR1 and CDR2 are KGHDR and SFDVKD. With 2 bases removed from V and 1 base from J, the gap between germline ends came to 7 bases. The CDR3 runs 14 residues. The CDR3 region is CATSDWTVNYGYTF. The DNA of the CDR3 is TGTGCCACCAGTGATTGGACAGTTAACTATGGCTACACCTTC.

V gene TRBV28 combines with J gene TRBJ1-4, with D tentatively TRBD1 (5 bases). CDR3 length: 15 amino acids. The V gene lost 3 bases and the J gene lost 3 bases, with 11 bases spanning the gap. Germline V gives CDR1 MDHEN, CDR2 SYDVKM. CDR3 sequence (DNA): TGTGCCAGCAGTTTGGTGCTGGGGCCTAATGAAAAACTGTTTTTT. It is translated as CASSLVLGPNEKLFF.

The chain uses TRBV12-5 and TRBJ2-7; 8 bases agree with TRBD2. The CDR3 has 16 amino acids. J was trimmed by 6 bases and V by 3 bases; bases with no gene match: 13. CDR1 and CDR2 (germline): LGHNT, FRNRAP. CDR3 nucleotides: TGTGCTAGTGGTTTTTCTCGGGTAGCGGGGCCGTCCGAGCAGTACTTC. The encoded protein is CASGFSRVAGPSEQYF.

The gene calls are TRBV11-2 and TRBJ2-1, with D perhaps matching TRBD2 (5 bases). The CDR3 extends over 14 amino acids. Germline CDR1 SGHAT, CDR2 FQNNGV. The V gene lost 8 bases and the J gene lost 3 bases, with 14 bases spanning the gap. The CDR3, as DNA: TGTGCCAGCCGTGGGCGGGTAGACTACAATGAGCAGTTCTTC. As protein: CASRGRVDYNEQFF. Full variable domain (remainder filled in from reference TRBV11-2 and TRBJ2-1): EAGVAQSPRYKIIEKRQSVAFWCNPISGHATLYWYQQILGQGPKLLIQFQNNGVVDDSQLPKDRFSAERLKGVDSTLKIQPAKLEDSAVYLCASRGRVDYNEQFFGPGTRLTVL.

The genes are TRBV12-5 and TRBJ2-3; 9 bases are shared with TRBD1. Looked up from germline, CDR1 is LGHNT and CDR2 is FRNRAP. V shed 5 bases and J 1 base; nucleotides not matched to a gene: 4. The CDR3 runs 15 residues. The CDR3 region has the DNA TGTGCTAGTGGTCCGTGGACAGGGGGCACAGATACGCAGTATTTT. This gives the protein CASGPWTGGTDTQYF.

V gene TRBV28 combines with J gene TRBJ2-2; TRBD1 aligns across 9 bases. Unmatched junction bases numbered 1, after V lost 2 bases and J lost 3 bases. Looked up from germline, CDR1 is MDHEN and CDR2 is SYDVKM. CDR3 length: 15 amino acids. The CDR3 nucleotides are TGTGCCAGCAGTTTAAGGGACAGGGACACCGGGGAGCTGTTTTTT. This translates into CASSLRDRDTGELFF.

The rearrangement joins TRBV4-1 to TRBJ1-2, with 7 bases matching TRBD1. Germline trimming cut 1 base from V and 3 bases from J; bases unmatched to any gene: 5. The germline CDR1 and CDR2 sequences are MGHRA and YSYEKL. The length of the CDR3 is 15 residues. CDR3 residues: CASSQGDREYYGYTF. In DNA, the CDR3 is TGCGCCAGCAGCCAAGGCGACAGGGAGTACTATGGCTACACCTTC.

The genes are TRBV10-3 and TRBJ2-1, with D maybe TRBD1 (7 bases). CDR3 length equals 13 residues. Per the germline V gene, CDR1 is ENHRY and CDR2 is SYGVKD. V was pared by 11 bases and J by 6 bases, with 17 bases between. The CDR3 nucleotides are TGTGCCTCGACGGAGGGGGCGATCAATGAGCAGTTCTTC. It translates to CASTEGAINEQFF.

V is TRBV19 and J is TRBJ2-5; D is perhaps TRBD2 (7 bases). The CDR3 has 16 amino acids. Looked up from germline, CDR1 is LNHDA and CDR2 is SQIVND (reference sequence). Between the trimmed V and J ends, which lost 3 bases and 5 bases, there was a span of 19 bases. The DNA for the CDR3 is TGTGCCAGTAGTATTGGGAAAGGGGGGGGGCAGGAGACCCAGTACTTC. Amino acids: CASSIGKGGGQETQYF.

The chain uses TRBV10-1 and TRBJ1-6; no reliable D call. The length of the CDR3 is 14 residues. Germline values: CDR1 WNHNN, CDR2 SYGVQD (reference sequence). V lost 3 bases and J 5 bases, leaving 8 bases between the germline ends. The CDR3 DNA reads TGCGCCAGCAGTGATACCGGGGATAATTCACCCCTCCACTTT. It codes for CASSDTGDNSPLHF.

Only one count was recorded for this clone. V usage is TRBV9 and J usage is TRBJ2-7, with D maybe TRBD2 (5 bases). Germline V gives CDR1 SGDLS, CDR2 YYNGEE. This CDR3 is 13 amino acids long. Trimming removed 4 bases from V and 8 bases from J, with 16 bases in between. The CDR3 nucleotides are TGTGCCAGCAGCCCGGGTGGGGAGCGGCAGCAGTACTTC. Amino acid sequence: CASSPGGERQQYF. Filled out from reference TRBV9 and TRBJ2-7, the complete variable domain reads DSGVTQTPKHLITATGQRVTLRCSPRSGDLSVYWYQQSLDQGLQFLIQYYNGEERAKGNILERFSAQQFPDLHSELNLSSLELGDSALYFCASSPGGERQQYFGPGTRLTVT.

The V call is TRBV12-5, the J call TRBJ1-1; D unresolved. The germline CDR1 and CDR2 sequences are LGHNT and FRNRAP. This CDR3 contains 13 residues. V dropped 2 bases and J dropped 7 bases, with 11 bases sitting between them. The CDR3 DNA reads as TGTGCTAGTGGTTTGTTCCCGGGGAATGAAGCTTTCTTT. Protein product: CASGLFPGNEAFF.

The V call is TRBV30, the J call TRBJ2-3, with D maybe TRBD2 (6 bases). V lost 0 bases and J lost 5, with 9 bases in between. In germline, CDR1 is GTSNPN, CDR2 SVGIG (reference sequence). The CDR3 has 13 amino acids. CDR3 residues: CAWSVVGGDTQYF. The CDR3 DNA reads as TGTGCCTGGAGTGTAGTGGGAGGAGATACGCAGTATTTT. Combining the CDR3 with reference TRBV30 and TRBJ2-3 gives the whole variable domain SQTIHQWPATLVQPVGSPLSLECTVEGTSNPNLYWYRQAAGRGLQLLFYSVGIGQISSEVPQNLSASRPQDRQFILSSKKLLLSDSGFYLCAWSVVGGDTQYFGPGTRLTVL.

The chain joins TRBV5-1 to TRBJ2-5, with D possibly matching TRBD2 (5 bases). Germline V CDR1 and CDR2: SGHRS, YFSETQ. CDR3 length: 14 amino acids. The germline V and J ends were trimmed by 2 bases and 3 bases, with 11 bases remaining between them. As DNA, the CDR3 is TGCGCCAGCAGCTTTCGGACTGATAAAGAGACCCAGTACTTC. Amino acids: CASSFRTDKETQYF.